Sequencing of this T cell receptor beta chain was carried out in a study of T cell responses to AZD1222 COVID-19 vaccine. Study-wide context: Pooled in the analysis were second doses at about 4 or about 12 weeks. Study findings and constraints: CD4 TCRs associated with vaccination spanned spike, dominating at 160-218 and 743-854. The sample set comprised mostly white British donors with more females, and clonal diversity was possibly underestimated. Baseline serology detected seropositivity in only a handful of AZD1222 recipients.

In the case of this clone: The antigen is unknown.

Only in-frame clones appear in the TCRdb table, and some are missing; sequencing was by immunoSEQ multiplex PCR. The sample includes about 260,000 clones, approximately 95% of them seen just once. This CDR3 is built from 14 residues. Trimming stripped 4 bases from V and 3 bases from J, with 13 bases between. Germline V CDR1 and CDR2: KGHSH, LQKENI. The rearrangement uses TRBV18 and TRBJ2-7, with D perhaps being TRBD1 or TRBD2 (5 bases each). This TCR came from an adult in good health. Sample: peripheral blood, taken on day 0 of AZD1222 vaccination. CDR3 loop: CASSLPGRSYEQYF. Here the CDR3 DNA reads TGTGCCAGCTCACTTCCGGGACGGAGCTACGAGCAGTACTTC. The full variable domain, with the rest looked up from reference TRBV18 and TRBJ2-7, is NAGVMQNPRHLVRRRGQEARLRCSPMKGHSHVYWYRQLPEEGLKFMVYLQKENIIDESGMPKERFSAEFPKEGPSILRIQQVVRGDSAAYFCASSLPGRSYEQYFGPGTRLTVT.